These T cell receptor beta chains were read from a single sample in a study of shared clonotypes between healthy human individuals. Produced via immunoSEQ multiplex PCR; TCRdb's table is partial and in-frame only. The sample records about 680,000 clones, about 90% being singletons. The material sequenced was naive CD8+ T cells sorted from blood. The receptor set was obtained from a man aged 30 to 45 in good health. The CDR3 runs from the conserved cysteine through the conserved F or W. A D gene is named only where the DNA matches it firmly. Clone sizes are given selectively: once, few, many, or a class where the clone is expanded.

size,D,V,J,DNA,CDR3
-,-,TRBV7-2,TRBJ1-1,TGTGCCAGCAGCTTAGGCCAGGATGGGCGTGAAGCTTTCTTT,CASSLGQDGREAFF
-,-,TRBV7-7,TRBJ2-1,TGTGCCAGCAGCCCATTCAGGGGATTAGTATCCTACAATGAGCAGTTCTTC,CASSPFRGLVSYNEQFF
-,-,TRBV15,TRBJ2-1,TGTGCCACCAGCAGAGGATGGGATAGCGGTCACAATGAGCAGTTCTTC,CATSRGWDSGHNEQFF
-,-,TRBV7-9,TRBJ1-2,TGTGCCAGCAGCTTAGGATCCAGGAACTATGGCTACACCTTC,CASSLGSRNYGYTF
-,-,TRBV25-1,TRBJ2-3,TGTGCCAGCAGTGACGGTGGCACAGATACGCAGTATTTT,CASSDGGTDTQYF
-,-,TRBV10-3,TRBJ2-2,TGTGCCATCAGTCTAGAGGGGGGCCAAGCTGTCGGGGAGCTGTTTTTT,CAISLEGGQAVGELFF
-,-,TRBV2,TRBJ1-3,TGTGCCAGCACCGGAAACACCATATATTTT,CASTGNTIYF
-,-,TRBV27,TRBJ1-5,TGTGCCAGCAGTTTGGCGGGTTATAGCAATCAGCCCCAGCATTTT,CASSLAGYSNQPQHF
-,-,TRBV7-2,TRBJ2-5,TGTGCCAGCAGCTTAAGCTGGCAGACCCAGTACTTC,CASSLSWQTQYF
-,TRBD2,TRBV27,TRBJ2-7,TGTGCCAGCAGTTTATCGAGGCCGGGGACTAGCGGGAGTTCGTACTTC,CASSLSRPGTSGSSYF
-,-,TRBV6-6,TRBJ2-1,TGTGCCAGCAGTCTTCTAGGCCCGGGCTCCTACAATGAGCAGTTCTTC,CASSLLGPGSYNEQFF
once,-,TRBV5-3,TRBJ2-3,TGTGCCAGGGAAAGGCGGCAGAGGCCAGATACGCAGTATTTT,CARERRQRPDTQYF
-,TRBD1,TRBV5-1,TRBJ1-2,TGCGCCAGCAGCTTGTCGGACAGGGGGGACCTCTATGGCTACACCTTC,CASSLSDRGDLYGYTF
-,-,TRBV11-2,TRBJ2-7,TGTGCCAGCAGCTTAGGGAGTGACGAATATTTCTATGAGCAGTACTTC,CASSLGSDEYFYEQYF
-,-,TRBV4-3,TRBJ2-7,TGCGCCAGCAGCCAAGAGGCGGGGACCTACGAGCAGTACTTC,CASSQEAGTYEQYF
once,-,TRBV19,TRBJ1-5,TGTGCCAGTAGTACCCCGACCGTCAATCAGCCCCAGCATTTT,CASSTPTVNQPQHF
-,TRBD2,TRBV7-2,TRBJ2-1,TGTGCCAGCAGCTTAGACCAAATAGCGGGAGTGGGGTACAATGAGCAGTTCTTC,CASSLDQIAGVGYNEQFF
-,TRBD1,TRBV2,TRBJ2-2,TGTGCCAGCAGTGACGTGGGACAGGAGAACACCGGGGAGCTGTTTTTT,CASSDVGQENTGELFF
once,-,TRBV7-9,TRBJ2-5,TGTGCCAGCAGCTCTGGGGTACGGGAGACCCAGTACTTC,CASSSGVRETQYF
-,TRBD2,TRBV2,TRBJ2-2,TGTGCCAGCAGTGACCCCCGGACTAGCGGGAGGATCGGGGAGCTGTTTTTT,CASSDPRTSGRIGELFF
-,-,TRBV10-3,TRBJ2-7,TGTGCCATCAGTGAGTCGGATCGCTACGAGCAGTACTTC,CAISESDRYEQYF
-,-,TRBV30,TRBJ2-7,TGTGCCTGGAGGAATACGGGGTACGAGCAGTACTTC,CAWRNTGYEQYF
-,-,TRBV6-5,TRBJ2-7,TGTGCCAGCAGTTATAGTGCGTACTACGAGCAGTACTTC,CASSYSAYYEQYF
once,TRBD2,TRBV7-9,TRBJ2-1,TGTGCCAGCAGCTTAGCCGGGACTATCGAAAATGAGCAGTTCTTC,CASSLAGTIENEQFF
-,TRBD2,TRBV27,TRBJ2-7,TGTGCCAGCAGTCTCGCTGGGGGGGAAAGGACCTACGAGCAGTACTTC,CASSLAGGERTYEQYF
-,TRBD2,TRBV27,TRBJ2-3,TGTGCCAGCAGTTCACTAGGGCTAGCGGGAGGGTCGGATACGCAGTATTTT,CASSSLGLAGGSDTQYF
once,TRBD2,TRBV4-1,TRBJ2-7,TGCGCCAGCAGCCAAGACCGACTAGCGGCCTCCTACGAGCAGTACTTC,CASSQDRLAASYEQYF